The following is a T cell receptor (beta chain) sequence with its context. Looked up from germline, CDR1 is MNHEY and CDR2 is SMNVEV (reference sequence). The CDR3 is 17 amino acids. The ends lost 6 bases at V and 4 bases at J; junction bases unmatched: 11. This entry belongs to a study of blood T cell repertoires in COVID-19. Study-level information: Specimens from acute and convalescent COVID-19 originated in the United States, Italy and Spain. Sources were T cells, B-cell-depleted T cells, or PBMCs; the material itself was cDNA or gDNA.

Authors' methods: Cell counts per sample came from amplifying reference gene primers. Sequencing used immunoSEQ multiplex PCR; TCRdb keeps in-frame clones, though not all of them. The V and J calls and clone size come from that table; D and trimming were worked out from the DNA. The profile shows about 160,000 clones, roughly 90% of them singletons. This sequence was found in a man younger than 30 with acute or convalescent COVID-19. Sequencing was carried out using peripheral blood. The V gene is TRBV27, the J gene TRBJ1-5; 11 bases agree with TRBD1. CDR3 sequence (DNA): TGTGCCAGCAGGACCGGGACAGGGGGAAGTGTAAATCAGCCCCAGCATTTT. Protein: CASRTGTGGSVNQPQHF.